The entry that follows covers one T cell receptor (beta chain) sequence. Its antigen is still unknown. No qualities accompany the bases; no much larger clone lies one base away. Deletion took 3 bases off V and 8 bases off J, with a span of 13 bases between the germline ends. The CDR3 starts with the cysteine, ends with the phenylalanine, and has 13 residues. The sequence is cut down to CDR3 DNA, 39 bases in frame from base 1. Sequences SGHVS (CDR1) and FQNEAQ (CDR2) are obtained from the germline V gene. The library came from the immunoSEQ multiplex PCR assay. The multiplex PCR relied on a mix of 60 forward primers for TCR Vbeta segments and 13 reverse primers for TCR Jbeta segments. The CDR3 region of rearranged TCR beta genes was amplified from genomic DNA with a multiplex PCR assay. On the Illumina HiSeq System, the amplified TCR beta libraries were sequenced as 87-base-pair reads. The authors' analysis ran thus. In a later analysis, roughly 80 million unique TCR beta chains were counted across the 500 to 850 repertoires, and approximately 9.9 million of these chains were shared by at least two donors. Raw reads were error-corrected and collapsed into unique sequences by a nearest-neighbor algorithm in which closely related sequences were merged to remove PCR and sequencing errors. V, D and J gene segments were assigned by aligning CDR3 sequences to IMGT reference sequences. Each retained sequence needed at least a six-nucleotide match to both a V gene segment and a J gene segment. A rearrangement counted as productive if the CDR3 had no stop codons and remained in frame with V and J, and every other rearrangement counted as non-productive. CDR3 was defined by IMGT convention, running from the second conserved V-encoded cysteine to the conserved J-encoded phenylalanine. The earlier analysis of about 570 of the donors excluded any sequence lacking an unambiguous match to a single V gene segment. An earlier analysis of 587 of the donors called V segments functional above 56.7% productive rearrangements and segregating when the between-donor standard deviation exceeded 5%. A statistical classification framework was built to diagnose cytomegalovirus status from the catalog of TCR beta chain sequences. A later analysis assigned V and J genes by comparing TCR nucleotide sequences with IMGT/GENE-DB human TR gene sequences. Using the TCRdist pipeline, a later analysis assigned CDR3 sequences along with most-parsimonious VDJ recombination scenarios. A later analysis defined each TCR beta chain by its CDR3 amino acid sequence plus V-gene family, and excluded reads lacking a unique V-gene family. In a later analysis, 500 to 650 highly shared, low-generation-probability nucleotide sequences were removed to address suspected cross-contamination and a sequencing artifact. In a later analysis, a clonal expansion index for each public chain was calculated from normalized within-repertoire ranks of inferred template counts. A later analysis computed generation probabilities with a VDJ recombination model fitted to out-of-frame rearrangements, and checked the results against IGoR. Hypergeometric tests were used in a later analysis to score TCR-TCR, TCR-HLA and TCR-CMV co-occurrence, with a repertoire-size bias correction applied to the TCR pairs. False discovery rates were estimated in a later analysis by permuting HLA or CMV assignments 20 times. In a later analysis, co-occurring TCRs were grouped using DBSCAN, and TCRdist sequence similarity was added for clustering within HLA-allele-positive subsets. Co-occurrence clustering excluded repertoires with fewer than 30,000 or more than 120,000 public chains, plus five with anomalous nucleotide sharing. The source is immuneACCESS, and TCRdb retained only in-frame sequences with V and J called. Part of the clones is not carried over; for the studies checked, unresolved V genes explain less than half of this, and the remainder is unexplained. That table gives V, J and clone size, and the DNA gave D and trimming. This sample holds roughly 100,000 clones; 78% were observed only once. The top ten constitute roughly 5.7% of the sample.

The sample is drawn from a study of cytomegalovirus exposure and HLA in healthy donors (dated by TCRdb to about 2017). At the level of the whole study: An earlier analysis of roughly 500 of the donors reported 250 to 350 Gb of sequence data and 95 million to 130 million unique TCR beta sequences obtained from approximately 180 million T cells. An early release that covered roughly 600 HLA-typed donors contained approximately 290 gigabases of sequencing data and 75 million to 100 million unique TCR sequences. Of the roughly 400 genotyped donors, approximately 81% were placed in the genetic ancestry cluster associated with self-reported Caucasian donors. The study aimed to test whether signatures of past pathogen exposure could be identified by cataloging public T cell receptors. Using immunosequencing, the study profiled T cell repertoires from roughly 650 subjects and related those repertoires to cytomegalovirus serostatus. Besides the first cohort of about 730 subjects, a separate validation cohort made up of about 120 different subjects was used. To predict cytomegalovirus infection status, the study combined high-throughput TCR immunosequencing, statistical association of individual TCRs with disease status, and machine learning. In a later analysis, previously published TCR beta repertoires from roughly 710 donors were re-analyzed and high-resolution HLA genotyping was added so that TCR occurrence patterns could be studied. Rather than using new phenotypic data, the later analysis identified candidate immune exposures from TCR beta sequences and from how often those sequences occurred across donors. An earlier analysis of some 500 of the donors used high-throughput TCR beta sequencing to judge whether each TCR beta V gene segment behaved as functional or pseudogenic. Donor age, sex, ethnicity and CMV serostatus were compiled alongside the repertoire data. A later genetic analysis used genome-wide SNP genotypes for 398 of the 666 donors, treating that subset as a discovery cohort. All discovery cohort repertoires had been generated on a single sequencing platform. HLA typing covered class I and class II loci at four-digit resolution. The number of donors typed differed by locus, with roughly 629-640 for A, B, C, DRB1 and DQB1, around 500 for DQA1, 606 for DPA1, and around 460 for DPB1. About 5 DR-DQ haplotypes were handled as single units for association and clustering, since linkage in the cohort was strong. Among roughly 400 genotyped donors of the cohort, an average of about 240,000 unique TCR beta nucleotide sequences was sequenced per donor, of which approximately 19% were non-productive. The research as a whole found: A later analysis found that HLA-associated TCR beta chains were more clonally expanded and had lower generation probabilities than equally common non-associated chains. Linkage disequilibrium might explain the correlated functional status among segregating V segments, but an unknown experimental factor could not be excluded. Because HLA typing was unavailable for some donors at each locus, only the typed subset was used in association tests. It was suggested by the authors that the approach could potentially be generalized to other disease states and immunological phenotypes. The sequencing pipeline was judged likely to have produced a cluster of highly shared sequence variants as a technical artifact. In a later analysis, some 17,000 TCR beta sequences were associated with specific HLA alleles at a false discovery rate of 0.05. Assigning TCR associations to individual alleles was difficult when HLA alleles, especially DR and DQ, strongly co-occurred. In vitro tests confirmed that a few of the cytomegalovirus-associated TCR beta chains recognize cytomegalovirus antigens. Broadly in line with IMGT annotations, most TCR beta V segments showed up in productive rearrangements about 87% or about 30% of the time in an earlier analysis of 450 to 600 of the donors. The classifier was reported to diagnose cytomegalovirus status with high specificity and sensitivity in both the original cohort and the validation cohort. In a later analysis, most CMV-associated TCR beta chains were found to appear HLA-restricted, with HLA associations seemingly driven largely by CMV exposure. The only immune exposure information available for the cohort was CMV serostatus. This cohort had only TCR beta chains sequenced, and the lack of alpha or paired-chain data limited which features could be detected. Roughly uniform sequencing depth across donors was assumed in presence/absence analyses, although this assumption may not hold. According to a later analysis, parvovirus B19, influenza, CMV and Epstein-Barr virus appeared linked to several top co-occurrence clusters. The 87-base-pair reads could not distinguish some IMGT-functional V segments, including TRBV6-2 and TRBV6-3, so those segments were excluded. Some 16 rarely observed V segments, including chromosome 9 orphons, were excluded from the earlier analysis of almost 600 of the donors because counts were too low. A later analysis found that TCR association rates varied across HLA loci, with DRB1 alleles showing the most associated TCRs and HLA-C alleles the fewest. The study listed 150 to 200 TCR beta chains as associated with cytomegalovirus. Most TCR sequences were observed very rarely across donors, whereas some public TCRs were present in many individuals. A further reported finding was that TCR beta sequences accurately predicted the HLA-A and HLA-B alleles for most subjects in the first cohort. Compared with the roughly 710-donor mean, donors in an Asian-associated ancestry cluster had fewer N-insertions in productive TCRs, according to a later genetic analysis. In a later genetic analysis, a missense DCLRE1C variant was associated with V-gene and J-gene trimming of TCR beta chains, and the association was replicated in an independent cohort.

The cohort comprised approximately 700 healthy bone marrow donors. At the time of sampling, all cohort members were nominally healthy, though unrecorded immune exposures were likely present. The donor was CMV seronegative and was included in the group of a few hundred seronegative cohort members. Every donor gave a peripheral blood sample, and the peripheral blood mononuclear cells from that sample were used for TCR beta sequencing. Genomic DNA extraction from the blood cell samples was performed with the Qiagen DNeasy Blood Extraction Kit. The rearrangement joined TRBV7-8 to TRBJ1-2; perhaps TRBD1 is the D gene, with 6 bases matching. This clonotype was sampled from a male donor in good health and CMV-seronegative. What was sequenced was PBMCs. The nucleotide sequence reads TGTGCCAGCAGCTTGACAGGCCGCCGAGGCTACACCTTC. Its coded protein is CASSLTGRRGYTF.